The rows below give T cell receptor beta chains drawn from one sample of a study of tumor-infiltrating lymphocytes in primary liver carcinoma. TCRdb passed the multiplex PCR reads through MiXCR, listing each CDR3 protein once. Of about 190,000 distinct CDR3 sequences detected, roughly 80% appear once; the ten largest clones hold 15% to 20%. What was sequenced was tumor tissue from primary liver carcinoma. These receptors were taken from a man between 35 and 55 years old with primary liver carcinoma and hepatitis B virus infection. The CDR3 runs from the conserved cysteine through the conserved F or W. The D gene is left open where the match is weak. Not every row has a clone size; where given, it reads once, few, many or a size class.

>TRBJ2-1|NA|TRBV6-2/TRBV6-3|few
CASSLRERAHEQFF
TGTGCTAGCAGCCTCCGGGAAAGGGCCCACGAGCAGTTCTTC
>TRBJ2-5|NA|TRBV29-1|NA
CSAEATRKETQYF
TGCAGCGCTGAAGCGACTAGGAAGGAGACCCAGTACTTC
>TRBJ1-2|NA|TRBV6-1|NA
CASSFGVTGIGYTF
TGTGCCAGCAGTTTTGGGGTGACAGGAATCGGCTACACCTTC
>TRBJ2-6|NA|TRBV4-1|NA
CASSQELDSSDSGANVLTF
TGCGCCAGCAGCCAAGAATTAGACAGTTCCGACTCTGGGGCCAATGTCCTGACTTTC
>TRBJ2-4|NA|TRBV11-1|NA
CASNRKQGDNQYF
TGTGCCAGCAACAGGAAGCAGGGTGACAATCAGTACTTC
>TRBJ2-1|NA|TRBV12-3/TRBV12-4|NA
CTISFGRDIEQFF
TGTACCATCAGTTTTGGCAGAGACATTGAGCAGTTCTTC
>TRBJ1-2|NA|TRBV29-1|NA
CSVGAPTGTQVANNAYTF
TGCAGTGTTGGGGCACCAACAGGAACTCAAGTGGCTAACAATGCCTACACCTTC
>TRBJ2-1|NA|TRBV11-1|NA
CANNEVVGKPFF
TGTGCCAACAACGAGGTAGTGGGTAAGCCGTTCTTC
>TRBJ2-7|NA|TRBV6-2/TRBV6-3|NA
CASRYYGQGEQYF
TGTGCCAGCAGGTACTATGGGCAAGGAGAGCAGTACTTC
>TRBJ2-1|NA|TRBV12-3/TRBV12-4|NA
CVSSLLGSGRGNEQFF
TGTGTCAGCAGCCTTCTAGGGAGCGGTAGGGGAAATGAACAGTTCTTC
>TRBJ2-5|NA|TRBV11-2|NA
CVGSRSSGPAETQYF
TGTGTCGGCAGTCGTTCGTCTGGTCCCGCAGAGACCCAGTACTTC
>TRBJ2-5|NA|TRBV6-2/TRBV6-3|once
CASTLQEAQETQYF
TGTGCCAGCACCCTCCAGGAAGCCCAAGAGACCCAGTACTTC
>TRBJ2-3|NA|TRBV29-1|NA
CSVGEYGQPQYF
TGCAGCGTTGGGGAATACGGGCAGCCCCAGTATTTT
>TRBJ2-5|NA|TRBV29-1|NA
CSVEDARQGETQYF
TGCAGCGTTGAAGATGCCAGGCAAGGAGAGACCCAGTACTTC
>TRBJ2-3|NA|TRBV10-3|NA
CVISEGSGYTDTQYF
TGTGTCATCAGTGAAGGGAGCGGGTACACAGATACGCAGTATTTT
>TRBJ2-7|NA|TRBV6-5|few
CASLRLCSYEQYF
TGTGCCAGCTTAAGACTATGCTCCTACGAACAGTACTTC
>TRBJ2-3|NA|TRBV11-2|NA
CTSSRRNTGNTDTQYF
TGTACCAGCAGCAGAAGAAATACAGGGAACACTGATACGCAGTATTTT
>TRBJ2-5|NA|TRBV6-1|NA
CTRSEASATTSQYF
TGTACCAGAAGTGAGGCTAGCGCCACGACCTCCCAGTACTTC
>TRBJ1-5|NA|TRBV21-1|NA
CVSSKGPRGSNQPQHF
TGTGTCAGCAGCAAAGGGCCCCGGGGCTCAAATCAGCCCCAGCATTTT
>TRBJ2-1|NA|TRBV6-2/TRBV6-3|NA
CASSPGGDGPDNEHFF
TGTGCCAGCAGCCCCGGCGGGGACGGACCCGACAATGAGCACTTCTTC
>TRBJ2-7|TRBD1|TRBV7-8|NA
CASNRKLGQDNEQYF
TGTGCCAGCAACCGAAAACTGGGACAGGACAACGAGCAGTACTTC
>TRBJ1-2|TRBD1|TRBV10-2|few
CASSEQGANYDYTF
TGCGCCAGCAGTGAACAGGGGGCAAACTATGATTACACCTTC
>TRBJ1-5|NA|TRBV29-1|NA
CSAEGGANHPQRF
TGCAGCGCCGAAGGGGGAGCGAATCACCCCCAGCGTTTT
>TRBJ1-1|NA|TRBV29-1|NA
CSFGSGWGMNTEVFF
TGTAGCTTTGGATCCGGGTGGGGTATGAACACTGAAGTTTTCTTT
>TRBJ1-1|NA|TRBV11-3|NA
CVNSPGSGWGTEAFF
TGTGTCAACAGCCCAGGTTCCGGTTGGGGTACTGAAGCTTTCTTT
>TRBJ1-2|NA|TRBV7-3|NA
CASRQGPNYGYTF
TGTGCCAGCAGGCAGGGACCTAACTATGGCTACACCTTC
>TRBJ1-1|NA|TRBV29-1|NA
CSVTGSWGMNTEAFF
TGCAGCGTTACAGGGAGCTGGGGAATGAACACTGAAGCTTTCTTT